A selection of T cell receptor beta chains follows, all from one sample in a study of T cells after yellow fever vaccination. TCRdb independently ran MiXCR on the 5' RACE reads; one entry per CDR3 protein. The sample has more than 25,000 distinct CDR3 sequences, 4% to 5.5% seen once. Sequenced here: PBMCs, either bulk or a sorted T-cell subset (CD4+, CD8+, memory, or dextramer-sorted; not recorded which), sampled on the day of the yellow fever booster vaccination. The receptors shown here come from a man aged 18 to 35 who received the YFV17D yellow fever vaccine. Each CDR3 is given with its conserved first and last residue. A D gene is named only where the DNA matches it firmly. Part of the rows lack a size; the others show once, few, many or a class for expanded clones.

>TRBJ2-3|TRBD2|TRBV4-3|many
CASSPLAGRPQTQYF
TGCGCCAGCAGCCCGCTAGCGGGCCGCCCCCAAACGCAGTATTTT
>TRBJ1-5|.|TRBV19|many
CASTMAGVRPQHF
TGTGCCAGTACCATGGCGGGGGTCCGGCCCCAGCATTTT
>TRBJ1-1|.|TRBV11-1|many
CASSLGPGTEAFF
TGTGCCAGCAGCTTAGGTCCTGGGACTGAAGCTTTCTTT
>TRBJ2-5|TRBD2|TRBV7-2|many
CASSLVGGGLRETQYF
TGTGCCAGCAGCTTAGTTGGCGGGGGGTTAAGAGAGACCCAGTACTTC
>TRBJ1-2|.|TRBV12-3/TRBV12-4|many
CASSLISLANYGYTF
TGTGCCAGCAGTTTAATCTCCCTAGCTAACTATGGCTACACCTTC
>TRBJ2-3|TRBD2|TRBV4-3|few
CASSQSLPASGDTQYF
TGCGCCAGCAGCCAATCCCTTCCGGCTAGCGGGGATACGCAGTATTTT
>TRBJ2-3|TRBD2|TRBV7-2|many
CASSLVGGRADTQYF
TGTGCCAGCAGCTTAGTCGGGGGGAGGGCAGATACGCAGTATTTT
>TRBJ2-3|.|TRBV24-1|many
CATSGSTDTQYF
TGTGCCACCAGTGGGAGCACAGATACGCAGTATTTT
>TRBJ2-2|.|TRBV5-1|many
CASSQQGSGTGELFF
TGCGCCAGCAGCCAACAGGGTTCGGGCACCGGGGAGCTGTTTTTT
>TRBJ2-3|TRBD1|TRBV20-1|many
CSARKQGAGPTDTQYF
TGCAGTGCGAGGAAACAGGGGGCAGGGCCCACAGATACGCAGTATTTT
>TRBJ2-1|TRBD1|TRBV28|many
CASRAGQGTDEQFF
TGTGCCAGCAGGGCCGGACAGGGGACCGATGAGCAGTTCTTC
>TRBJ1-1|.|TRBV20-1|many
CSARDNSGREAFF
TGCAGTGCTAGAGATAATTCAGGACGTGAAGCTTTCTTT
>TRBJ2-6|.|TRBV4-1|.
CASRGDGYFSGANVLTF
TGCGCCAGCAGGGGGGACGGCTACTTCTCTGGGGCCAACGTCCTGACTTTC
>TRBJ1-6|.|TRBV5-1|many
CASSLEQLNSPLHF
TGCGCCAGCAGCTTGGAACAGCTCAATTCACCCCTCCACTTT
>TRBJ2-5|.|TRBV5-1|many
CASGLFGEQETQYF
TGCGCCAGCGGCCTCTTTGGGGAACAAGAGACCCAGTACTTC
>TRBJ2-3|TRBD2|TRBV7-7|.
CASSLADHGRGSTDTQYF
TGTGCTAGCAGCTTAGCGGACCATGGGCGGGGGAGCACAGATACGCAGTATTTT
>TRBJ2-5|TRBD2|TRBV20-1|many
CSARAASGDQETQYF
TGCAGTGCTAGGGCAGCTAGCGGGGACCAAGAGACCCAGTACTTC
>TRBJ1-1|.|TRBV13|.
CASSGRVEPEAFF
TGTGCCAGCAGCGGCCGGGTCGAACCTGAAGCTTTCTTT
>TRBJ2-7|TRBD2|TRBV10-3|many
CAISPGTSSYEQYF
TGTGCCATCAGCCCCGGGACTAGCTCCTACGAGCAGTACTTC
>TRBJ2-5|.|TRBV24-1|many
CATSLRGLEETQYF
TGTGCCACCAGTTTACGGGGACTCGAAGAGACCCAGTACTTC
>TRBJ2-5|TRBD1|TRBV28|many
CASSSGQGPETQYF
TGTGCCAGCAGTTCGGGACAGGGACCAGAGACCCAGTACTTC
>TRBJ1-5|.|TRBV6-5|many
CASRLASNQPQHF
TGTGCCAGCAGGTTAGCGAGCAATCAGCCCCAGCATTTT
>TRBJ2-3|.|TRBV5-1|many
CASSVTGRSTDTQYF
TGCGCCAGCAGCGTTACAGGGAGGAGCACAGATACGCAGTATTTT
>TRBJ1-3|.|TRBV7-9|many
CASSPRFSSSGNTIYF
TGTGCCAGCAGCCCCCGATTCTCAAGCTCTGGAAACACCATATATTTT
>TRBJ2-1|TRBD2|TRBV5-1|many
CASKIGTSGLSSYNEQFF
TGCGCCAGCAAGATAGGGACTAGCGGACTAAGCTCCTACAATGAGCAGTTCTTC
>TRBJ2-1|.|TRBV6-2/TRBV6-3|many
CASSLWGAEQFF
TGTGCCAGCAGTTTATGGGGGGCTGAGCAGTTCTTC
>TRBJ1-1|.|TRBV4-3|many
CASSSLMKGEAFF
TGCGCCAGCAGCAGTCTGATGAAGGGGGAAGCTTTCTTT
>TRBJ1-1|.|TRBV19|few
CATTPLGTWNTEAFF
TGTGCCACCACGCCACTCGGGACATGGAACACTGAAGCTTTCTTT